This entry describes one T cell receptor (beta chain). Its target is not known. This sample stems from a study of cytomegalovirus exposure and HLA in healthy donors. Study-level points and caveats: There were around 160 TCR beta chains listed as cytomegalovirus-associated. Per a later analysis, HLA-associated TCR beta chains showed more clonal expansion than other, equally common TCR beta chains.

Amplification used 60 Vbeta primers and 13 Jbeta primers. The assay was immunoSEQ multiplex PCR, and TCRdb's table has in-frame clones only and misses some. The table records about 130,000 clones, around 80% of them present only once. V was pared by 3 bases and J by 5 bases, with 5 bases of the junction left unmatched. Germline values: CDR1 SGHNT, CDR2 YENEEA. This CDR3 comprises 14 residues. This cohort consisted of healthy bone marrow donors. The sample comprised PBMCs. This chain links TRBV11-3 with TRBJ1-1, with TRBD1 identical over 8 bases. This TCR derives from a man aged 35-49 years in good health and CMV-seropositive. The CDR3 loop reads CASSFSGGATEAFF. The CDR3, as DNA: TGTGCCAGCAGCTTTTCAGGGGGCGCGACTGAAGCTTTCTTT.